One sample yielded the 25 T cell receptor beta chains listed below, sequenced in a study of blood T cell repertoires in COVID-19. The method was immunoSEQ multiplex PCR; TCRdb's version includes in-frame clones alone and lacks a portion of them. This table holds 200,000 to 250,000 clones, under 90% found once. Sequencing used peripheral blood. These receptors originate from a woman aged 80 or older with active or convalescent COVID-19.

Only a few counts were recorded for this clone. J is TRBJ2-3 and V is TRBV25-1, with D possibly TRBD1 on 5 matching bases. This CDR3 has 14 amino acids. CDR1 and CDR2 from the germline V gene are MGHDK and SYGVNS. V was cut by 1 base and J by 2 bases, with 7 bases left in between. The CDR3 coding sequence is TGTGCCAGCAGTGAATCAGGGTCCACAGATACGCAGTATTTT. The encoded protein is CASSESGSTDTQYF.

The V and J genes are TRBV7-9 and TRBJ1-1; possibly TRBD1 for D (6 bases). This CDR3 region has 15 residues. V was shortened by 4 bases and J by 4 bases, with 16 bases between the two germline ends. The germline V gene encodes CDR1 SEHNR and CDR2 FQNEAQ (reference sequence). In DNA, the CDR3 is TGTGCCAGCAGCTCCCAGGGGACGGGTTTCACTGAAGCTTTCTTT. It codes for CASSSQGTGFTEAFF.

This rearrangement joins TRBV6-5 to TRBJ2-5; D gene uncertain. V shed 7 bases and J shed 2 bases, with 14 bases lying between them. Per germline, CDR1 MNHEY and CDR2 SVGAGI. The CDR3 sequence is 14 residues long. In nucleotides, the CDR3 is TGTGCCAGCACCCTCACGGTAACTCAAGAGACCCAGTACTTC. Translation gives CASTLTVTQETQYF.

This clone was seen a few times. Other DNA sequences from this sample encode an identical CDR3 as well. This rearrangement joins TRBV28 to TRBJ1-5; D gene uncertain. Germline CDR1 is MDHEN and CDR2 is SYDVKM. The CDR3 has 13 residues. Trimming removed 6 bases from V and 5 bases from J, with 11 bases in between. In DNA, the CDR3 is TGTGCCAGCAGCTGGGGAGTTGATCAGCCCCAGCATTTT. It encodes CASSWGVDQPQHF.

The gene calls are TRBV18 and TRBJ1-2; tentatively, D is TRBD1 (6 bases). Germline V gene sequence: CDR1 KGHSH, CDR2 LQKENI. Deletions cut 2 bases from V and 0 bases from J, with 10 bases between. The CDR3 length is 15 residues. In DNA form, the CDR3 reads TGTGCCAGCTCACCATCAGGGGCGCCTAACTATGGCTACACCTTC. Its protein is CASSPSGAPNYGYTF.

The chain recombines TRBV18 with TRBJ2-7; D not resolved. The CDR3 consists of 14 residues. Germline CDR1 is KGHSH and CDR2 is LQKENI. Trimming pared 1 base from V and 0 bases from J, leaving 7 bases between. The CDR3 sequence: CASSPQESSYEQYF. Here the CDR3 DNA reads TGTGCCAGCTCACCACAAGAGAGCTCCTACGAGCAGTACTTC.

CDR3 loop: CASSRRAGGNTGELFF. As DNA, the CDR3 is TGTGCCAGCAGCAGGCGGGCGGGAGGGAACACCGGGGAGCTGTTTTTT. The J gene is TRBJ2-2, the V gene TRBV6-6, with 8 bases lining up with TRBD2. CDR1 MNHNY and CDR2 SVGAGI come from the germline V gene (reference sequence). CDR3 length: 16 amino acids. V was clipped by 6 bases and J by 1 base; unmatched bases: 7.

The gene calls are TRBV12-3 or TRBV12-4 and TRBJ2-2; D unresolved. This CDR3 is 12 amino acids long. The ends were cut back, 7 bases at V and 1 base at J, with 4 bases in the middle. This chain's CDR3 is CASTVNTGELFF. The CDR3, as DNA: TGTGCCAGCACCGTGAACACCGGGGAGCTGTTTTTT.

V gene TRBV3-1 (or the pseudogene TRBV3-2) combines with J gene TRBJ2-7; TRBD2 is a possible D gene (5 bases). Germline V CDR1 and CDR2: LGHDT, YNNKEL (reference sequence). V lost 8 bases and J lost 3, with 8 bases in between. The CDR3 extends over 11 amino acids. Here the CDR3 reads CASSGIYEQYF. DNA of the CDR3: TGTGCCAGCTCGGGGATCTACGAGCAGTACTTC.

V usage is TRBV18 and J usage is TRBJ1-6, with D unresolved. Germline CDR1 and CDR2: KGHSH and LQKENI. V was shortened by 6 bases and J by 14 bases, with 14 bases between the two germline ends. The CDR3 is 12 residues long. The CDR3 DNA follows: TGTGCCAGCTCGGAGGCTACTAGGACCCTCCACTTT. It yields the protein CASSEATRTLHF.

CDR3 protein: CASMDRTGEHEQYF. CDR3 coding DNA: TGTGCCAGCATGGATCGGACAGGTGAACACGAGCAGTACTTC. The gene calls are TRBV2 and TRBJ2-7; 7 bases are shared with TRBD1. Germline trimming cut 7 bases from V and 5 bases from J; bases unmatched to any gene: 11. CDR1 and CDR2 (germline): SNHLY, FYNNEI. CDR3 size: 14 residues.

The gene calls are TRBV10-3 and TRBJ1-2; 9 bases match TRBD1. The germline V gene has CDR1 ENHRY and CDR2 SYGVKD. J gave up 8 bases and V 11 bases, and 9 bases lay outside the gene matches. CDR3 length: 12 residues. CDR3 residues: CAGGGQGSGYTF. In DNA, the CDR3 is TGTGCCGGAGGGGGACAGGGAAGCGGCTACACCTTC.

CDR3: CAINLAGASTDTQYF. CDR3 coding DNA: TGTGCCATCAATTTGGCGGGGGCTAGCACAGATACGCAGTATTTT. J is TRBJ2-3 and V is TRBV7-9; D is possibly TRBD2 (7 bases). Germline loops: CDR1 SEHNR, CDR2 FQNEAQ (reference sequence). The CDR3 is 15 amino acids. V lost 10 bases and J 0 bases, leaving 17 bases between the germline ends.

V and J are TRBV7-9 and TRBJ2-6; 7 positions match TRBD2. CDR3 length: 16 amino acids. Germline trimming cut 8 bases from V and 2 bases from J; bases unmatched to any gene: 9. Germline V CDR1 and CDR2: SEHNR, FQNEAQ (reference sequence). CDR3 region: CASRPGGSAGANVLTF. CDR3 coding DNA: TGTGCCAGCCGTCCTGGCGGGAGTGCTGGGGCCAACGTCCTGACTTTC.

The chain carries TRBV19 and TRBJ2-3; TRBD1 matches 9 bases. The junction had 7 bases not matched to a gene; V was cut back by 2 bases and J by 4 bases. This CDR3 is 16 amino acids long. The germline CDR1 and CDR2 sequences are LNHDA and SQIVND (reference sequence). CDR3 sequence reads: CASSIRGTGMADTQYF. The CDR3, as DNA: TGTGCCAGTAGTATAAGGGGGACAGGGATGGCAGATACGCAGTATTTT.

The chain uses TRBV6-2 or TRBV6-3 and TRBJ1-1, with D tentatively TRBD1 (6 bases). The ends were cut back, 4 bases at V and 1 base at J, with 13 bases in the middle. Germline CDR1 MNHEY, CDR2 SVGEGT. This CDR3 region has 15 residues. CDR3 residues: CASSSAGHPNTEAFF. The CDR3 bases are TGTGCCAGCAGTTCAGCGGGACACCCGAACACTGAAGCTTTCTTT.

The gene calls are TRBV7-9 and TRBJ2-2; D possibly corresponds to TRBD2 (6 bases). The V end was cut by 7 bases, the J end by 5 bases, with 20 bases between. The CDR3 totals 16 residues. Germline CDR1 is SEHNR and CDR2 is FQNEAQ (reference sequence). The DNA for the CDR3 is TGTGCCAGCACCAAAATGCGGGACCCGGGGACCGGGGAGCTGTTTTTT. The encoded protein is CASTKMRDPGTGELFF.

In its sample, this clone was seen once. The chain has TRBV19 and TRBJ1-4, with a possible D match to TRBD1 (5 bases). V lost 5 bases, J lost 0 bases, and 13 bases lay in between. CDR3 size: 16 residues. The germline CDR1 and CDR2 sequences are LNHDA and SQIVND (reference sequence). As DNA, the CDR3 is TGTGCCAGTAGTCCCCTTGGGGGGGCAACTAATGAAAAACTGTTTTTT. This translates into CASSPLGGATNEKLFF.

The chain is built from TRBV5-1 and TRBJ2-7, with 9 bases aligning to TRBD1. Trimming took 7 bases from V and 5 from J; bases not matched to a gene: 13. The CDR3 spans 15 residues. Germline V gene sequence: CDR1 SGHRS, CDR2 YFSETQ. This CDR3 reads CASSGTGTGSHEQYF. In nucleotides, the CDR3 is TGCGCCAGCTCGGGCACCGGGACAGGGTCCCACGAGCAGTACTTC.

V gene TRBV9 combines with J gene TRBJ2-1, with TRBD2 matching over 8 bases. Trimming at V came to 3 bases and at J to 4 bases, leaving 6 bases not matched to a gene. This CDR3 is built from 15 residues. Germline-derived CDR1 and CDR2 are SGDLS and YYNGEE. CDR3 in amino acids: CASSGLASSYNEQFF. CDR3 sequence (DNA): TGTGCCAGCAGCGGACTAGCGTCATCTTACAATGAGCAGTTCTTC.

The V gene is TRBV27, the J gene TRBJ2-2; perhaps TRBD1 as D (6 bases). The CDR3 runs 16 residues. The ends were cut back, 3 bases at V and 5 bases at J, with 16 bases in the middle. The germline V gene encodes CDR1 MNHEY and CDR2 SMNVEV (reference sequence). The DNA of the CDR3 is TGTGCCAGCAGTTTTACCGGGACACGCTTTACCGGGGAGCTGTTTTTT. Translation: CASSFTGTRFTGELFF.

J is TRBJ2-3 and V is TRBV27; 7 bases map to TRBD2. Germline CDR1 MNHEY, CDR2 SMNVEV (reference sequence). Germline trimming cut 7 bases from V and 10 bases from J; bases unmatched to any gene: 8. CDR3 size: 12 residues. CDR3 loop: CASKRLAHPQYF. DNA of the CDR3: TGTGCCAGCAAGAGACTAGCTCATCCGCAGTATTTT.

V and J are TRBV29-1 and TRBJ2-7, with 15 bases aligning to TRBD2. This CDR3 region has 16 residues. The germline CDR1 and CDR2 sequences are SQVTM and ANQGSEA. After removal of 6 bases from V and 3 bases from J, the junction contained 9 bases not matched to a gene. The CDR3 DNA reads as TGCAGCGTCGTAGGACTAGCGGGAGGGATATTCTACGAGCAGTACTTC. Its protein product is CSVVGLAGGIFYEQYF.

The rearrangement uses TRBV7-9 and TRBJ2-3; D not resolved. Germline V lookup: CDR1 SEHNR, CDR2 FQNEAQ (reference sequence). The CDR3 totals 11 residues. The germline V and J ends were trimmed by 4 bases and 8 bases, with 7 bases remaining between them. The CDR3 sequence: CASSSLVTQYF. CDR3 sequence (DNA): TGTGCCAGCAGCTCCCTAGTTACGCAGTATTTT.

This rearrangement joins TRBV24-1 to TRBJ2-1, with 8 nucleotides matching TRBD2. The length of the CDR3 is 14 residues. Germline CDR1 is KGHDR and CDR2 is SFDVKD. J gave up 7 bases and V 5 bases, and 6 bases lay outside the gene matches. The CDR3 is CATSASSGRNEQFF. For the CDR3, the DNA is TGTGCCACCAGTGCGTCTAGCGGGCGGAATGAGCAGTTCTTC.